This note documents a single TCR beta chain sequence. These data originate in a study of shared clonotypes between healthy human individuals. Using immunoSEQ multiplex PCR, the repertoire was profiled, and TCRdb retains in-frame clones only, with some absent. The data contain over 850,000 clones, about 84% of them seen just once; the ten biggest clones take up approximately 0.56%. The sample consisted of memory CD4+ T cells from PBMCs. Documented subset: CD45RA-negative fraction. This clonotype originated in a young man in good health. Some clones in this sample may be carry-over from other donors' samples.

The CDR3 DNA reads TGTGCCAGCAGTTCCGCGACAGGGGGGGATAACTATGGCTACACCTTC. It specifies CASSSATGGDNYGYTF. V is TRBV28 and J is TRBJ1-2, with 9 bases that match TRBD1. CDR1 MDHEN and CDR2 SYDVKM come from the germline V gene. The length of the CDR3 is 16 residues. V gave up 4 bases and J gave up 1 base; unmatched junction bases: 7.